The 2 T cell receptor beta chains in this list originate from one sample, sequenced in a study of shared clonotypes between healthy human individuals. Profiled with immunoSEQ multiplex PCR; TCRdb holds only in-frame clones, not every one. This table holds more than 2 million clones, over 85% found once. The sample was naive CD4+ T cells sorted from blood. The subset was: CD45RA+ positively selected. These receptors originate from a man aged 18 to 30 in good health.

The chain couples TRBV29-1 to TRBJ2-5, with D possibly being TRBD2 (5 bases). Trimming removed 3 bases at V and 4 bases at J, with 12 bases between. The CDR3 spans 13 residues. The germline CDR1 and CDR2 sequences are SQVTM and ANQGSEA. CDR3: CSVDIGGGETQYF. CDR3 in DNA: TGCAGCGTTGATATAGGAGGAGGAGAGACCCAGTACTTC.

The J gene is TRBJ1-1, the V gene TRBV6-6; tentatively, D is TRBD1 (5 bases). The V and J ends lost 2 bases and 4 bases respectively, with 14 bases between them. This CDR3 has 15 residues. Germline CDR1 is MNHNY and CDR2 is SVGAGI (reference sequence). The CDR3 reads CASSYHGHSSTEAFF. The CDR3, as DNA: TGTGCCAGCAGTTACCACGGACACTCGAGCACTGAAGCTTTCTTT.